The sequence of this T cell receptor (beta chain) was determined in a study of CD8+CD57+ T cells in acquired aplastic anemia. Patients chosen for sequencing had shown CD8+CD57+ cell expansion by flow cytometry. Genomic DNA provided the template from which TCR beta VDJ and CDR3 profiles were obtained. TCRdb used MiXCR to reprocess the reads, holding one entry per CDR3 protein. The table shows 150,000 to 200,000 distinct CDR3 sequences, with about half occurring only once. Ten or more counts support this clonotype. Sequencing used sorted CD4+, CD8+, or CD8+CD57+ T cells (not recorded which) from PBMCs. This sequence was found in a human donor with aplastic anemia.

CDR3 in amino acids: CASSSHTTGRVAEAFF. The CDR3 DNA sequence: TGTGCCAGTAGTTCCCATACGACAGGAAGGGTCGCTGAAGCTTTCTTT. The chain uses TRBV19 and TRBJ1-1; TRBD1 is a possible D gene (6 bases). Trimming shortened V by 5 bases and J by 6 bases, and 22 bases separated the two germline ends. The germline V gene encodes CDR1 LNHDA and CDR2 SQIVND (reference sequence). The CDR3 sequence is 16 residues long.